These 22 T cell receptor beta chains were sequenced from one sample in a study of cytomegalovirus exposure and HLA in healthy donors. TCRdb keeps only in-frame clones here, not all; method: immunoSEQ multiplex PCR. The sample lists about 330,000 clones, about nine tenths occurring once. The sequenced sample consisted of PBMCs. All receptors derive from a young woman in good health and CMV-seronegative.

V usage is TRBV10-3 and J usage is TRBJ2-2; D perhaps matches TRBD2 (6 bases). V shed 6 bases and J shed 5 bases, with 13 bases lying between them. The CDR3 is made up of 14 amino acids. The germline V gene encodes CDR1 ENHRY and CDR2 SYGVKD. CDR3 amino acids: CAIRSPGVTGELFF. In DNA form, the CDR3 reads TGTGCCATCAGATCACCGGGGGTTACCGGGGAGCTGTTTTTT.

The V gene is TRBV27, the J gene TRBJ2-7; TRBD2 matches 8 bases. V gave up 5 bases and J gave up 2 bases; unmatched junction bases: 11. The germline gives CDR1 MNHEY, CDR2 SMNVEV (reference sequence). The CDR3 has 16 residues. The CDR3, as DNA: TGTGCCAGCAGTCCATCAACGGGACTAGTTCCCTACGAGCAGTACTTC. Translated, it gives CASSPSTGLVPYEQYF.

CDR3 sequence (DNA): TGTGCTAGTGCCCACTGGGGGACAGCACGCACAGATACGCAGTATTTT. Translated: CASAHWGTARTDTQYF. This chain links TRBV12-5 with TRBJ2-3; 7 bases align to TRBD1. V dropped 7 bases and J dropped 1; count of bases not matched to a gene: 11. Germline lookup yields CDR1 LGHNT and CDR2 FRNRAP. The CDR3 spans 16 residues. Complete variable domain (other parts from reference TRBV12-5 and TRBJ2-3): DARVTQTPRHKVTEMGQEVTMRCQPILGHNTVFWYRQTMMQGLELLAYFRNRAPLDDSGMPKDRFSAEMPDATLATLKIQPSEPRDSAVYFCASAHWGTARTDTQYFGPGTRLTVL.

The CDR3 sequence: CASSPRRGLAVLKHNEQFF. CDR3 DNA: TGTGCCAGCAGCCCACGGCGGGGACTAGCGGTACTTAAGCACAATGAGCAGTTCTTC. The V and J genes are TRBV28 and TRBJ2-1, with 11 bases fitting TRBD2. The CDR3 length is 19 residues. V lost 6 bases to trimming and J lost 5 bases; unmatched junction nucleotides: 18. The germline CDR1 and CDR2 sequences are MDHEN and SYDVKM.

The CDR3: CASSQQGTGGLGLSDTQYF. For the CDR3, the DNA is TGCGCCAGCAGCCAGCAGGGGACAGGGGGTTTAGGGTTGTCAGATACGCAGTATTTT. This chain connects TRBV4-3 to TRBJ2-3; 11 bases align to TRBD1. Germline V gene lookup returns CDR1 LGHNA and CDR2 YSLEER. The CDR3 runs 19 residues. Trimming took 3 bases from V and 4 from J; bases not matched to a gene: 15.

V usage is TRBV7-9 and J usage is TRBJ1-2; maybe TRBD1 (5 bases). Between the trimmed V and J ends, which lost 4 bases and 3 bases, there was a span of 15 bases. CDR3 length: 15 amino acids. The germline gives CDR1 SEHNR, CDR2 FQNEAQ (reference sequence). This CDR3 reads CASSSMGGFDYGYTF. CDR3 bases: TGTGCCAGCAGCTCAATGGGGGGTTTCGACTATGGCTACACCTTC.

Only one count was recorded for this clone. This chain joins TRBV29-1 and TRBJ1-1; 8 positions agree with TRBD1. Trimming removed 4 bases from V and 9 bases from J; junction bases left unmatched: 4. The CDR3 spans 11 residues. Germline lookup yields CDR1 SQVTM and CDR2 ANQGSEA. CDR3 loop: CSVVRQGKAFF. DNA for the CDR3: TGCAGCGTTGTTCGACAGGGGAAAGCTTTCTTT.

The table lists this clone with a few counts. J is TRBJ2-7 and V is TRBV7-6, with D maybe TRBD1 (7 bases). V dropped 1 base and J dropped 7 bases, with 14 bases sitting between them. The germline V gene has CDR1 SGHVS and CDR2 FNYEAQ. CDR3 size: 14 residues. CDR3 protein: CASSLVEGAGEQYF. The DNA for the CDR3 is TGTGCCAGCAGCTTAGTGGAGGGGGCTGGGGAGCAGTACTTC.

CDR3 DNA sequence: TGTGCCAGTAGTATAGCGCAGGGGTACGAGCAGTACTTC. This sequence encodes CASSIAQGYEQYF. This sequence joins TRBV19 and TRBJ2-7; D perhaps matches TRBD1 (6 bases). The V end lost 1 base, the J end lost 4 bases, and 8 bases lay between the germline ends. The CDR3 spans 13 residues. Germline assignment: CDR1 LNHDA and CDR2 SQIVND (reference sequence).

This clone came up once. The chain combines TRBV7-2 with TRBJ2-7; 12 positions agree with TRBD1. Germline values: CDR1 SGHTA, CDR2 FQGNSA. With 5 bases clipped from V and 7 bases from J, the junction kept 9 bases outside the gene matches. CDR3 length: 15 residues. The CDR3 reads CASSRTGQGADEQYF. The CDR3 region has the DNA TGTGCCAGCAGCCGAACGGGACAGGGGGCAGATGAGCAGTACTTC.

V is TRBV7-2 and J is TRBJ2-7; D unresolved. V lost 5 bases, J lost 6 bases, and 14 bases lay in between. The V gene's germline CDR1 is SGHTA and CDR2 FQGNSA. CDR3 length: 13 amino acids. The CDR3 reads CASSPGPEREQYF. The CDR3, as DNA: TGTGCCAGCAGCCCTGGGCCCGAACGCGAGCAGTACTTC.

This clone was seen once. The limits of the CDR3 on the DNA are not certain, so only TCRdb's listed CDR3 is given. CDR3 sequence: CASSSSPGHSETQYF. This rearrangement joins TRBV27 to TRBJ2-5; the table's D call, TRBD1, was not checked against the DNA. The CDR3 length equals 15 residues, ends included. The germline V gene has CDR1 MNHEY and CDR2 SMNVEV (reference sequence).

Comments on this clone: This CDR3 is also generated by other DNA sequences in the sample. The CDR3 reads CASSEGQANYGYTF. CDR3 bases: TGTGCCAGCAGCGAAGGTCAGGCCAACTATGGCTACACCTTC. This rearrangement joins TRBV9 to TRBJ1-2, with unresolved D. Germline V gives CDR1 SGDLS, CDR2 YYNGEE. This CDR3 is 14 amino acids long. The germline V and J ends were trimmed by 3 bases and 2 bases, with 11 bases remaining between them.

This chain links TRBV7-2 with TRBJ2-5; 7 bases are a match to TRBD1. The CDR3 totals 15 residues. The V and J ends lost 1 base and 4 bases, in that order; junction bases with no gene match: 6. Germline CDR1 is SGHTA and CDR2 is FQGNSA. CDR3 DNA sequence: TGTGCCAGCAGCTTAGTTCCAGGGGGAGCAGAGACCCAGTACTTC. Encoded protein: CASSLVPGGAETQYF.

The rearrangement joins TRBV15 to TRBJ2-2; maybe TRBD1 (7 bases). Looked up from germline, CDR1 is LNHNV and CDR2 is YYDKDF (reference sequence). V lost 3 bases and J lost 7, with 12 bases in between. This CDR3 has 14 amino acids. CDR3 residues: CATSRRDSIGELFF. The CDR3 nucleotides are TGTGCCACCAGCAGGCGGGACAGCATCGGGGAGCTGTTTTTT.

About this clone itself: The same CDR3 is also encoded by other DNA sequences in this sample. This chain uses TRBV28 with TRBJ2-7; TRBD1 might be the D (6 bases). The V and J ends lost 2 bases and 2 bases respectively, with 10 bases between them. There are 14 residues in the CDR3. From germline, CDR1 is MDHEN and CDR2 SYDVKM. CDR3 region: CASSLVGGPYEQYF. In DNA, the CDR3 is TGTGCCAGCAGTTTAGTAGGGGGTCCCTACGAGCAGTACTTC.

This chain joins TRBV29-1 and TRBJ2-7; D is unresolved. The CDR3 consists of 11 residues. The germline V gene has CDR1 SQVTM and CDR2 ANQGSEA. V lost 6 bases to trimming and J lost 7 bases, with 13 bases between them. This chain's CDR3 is CSVGHAFEQYF. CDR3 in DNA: TGCAGCGTGGGCCACGCTTTTGAGCAGTACTTC.

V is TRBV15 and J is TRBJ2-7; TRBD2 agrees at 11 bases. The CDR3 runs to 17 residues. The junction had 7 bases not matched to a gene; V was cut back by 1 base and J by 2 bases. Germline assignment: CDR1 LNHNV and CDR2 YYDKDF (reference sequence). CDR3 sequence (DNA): TGTGCCACCAGCAGAGCCCGACTAGCGGGAAGCACCTACGAGCAGTACTTC. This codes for CATSRARLAGSTYEQYF.

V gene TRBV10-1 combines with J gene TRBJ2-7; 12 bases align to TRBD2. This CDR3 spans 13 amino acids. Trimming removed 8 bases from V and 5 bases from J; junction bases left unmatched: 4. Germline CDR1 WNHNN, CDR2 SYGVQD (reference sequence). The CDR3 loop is CASPTSGSHEQYF. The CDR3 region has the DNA TGCGCCAGCCCGACTAGCGGGAGCCACGAGCAGTACTTC.

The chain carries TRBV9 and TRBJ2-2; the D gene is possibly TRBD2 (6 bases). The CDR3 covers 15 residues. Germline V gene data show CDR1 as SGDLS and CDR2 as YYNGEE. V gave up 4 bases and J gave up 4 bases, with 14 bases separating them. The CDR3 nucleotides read TGTGCCAGCAGCAGGAGGGAGGCGGGCACCGGGGAGCTGTTTTTT. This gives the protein CASSRREAGTGELFF.

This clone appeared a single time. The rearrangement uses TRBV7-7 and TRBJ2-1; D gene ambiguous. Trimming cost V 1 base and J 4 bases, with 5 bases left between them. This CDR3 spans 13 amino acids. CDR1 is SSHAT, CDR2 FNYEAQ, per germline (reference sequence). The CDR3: CASSLDKYNEQFF. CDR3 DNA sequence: TGTGCCAGCAGCTTAGACAAGTACAATGAGCAGTTCTTC. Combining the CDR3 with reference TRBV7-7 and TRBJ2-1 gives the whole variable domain GAGVSQSPRYKVTKRGQDVTLRCDPISSHATLYWYQQALGQGPEFLTYFNYEAQPDKSGLPSDRFSAERPEGSISTLTIQRTEQRDSAMYRCASSLDKYNEQFFGPGTRLTVL.

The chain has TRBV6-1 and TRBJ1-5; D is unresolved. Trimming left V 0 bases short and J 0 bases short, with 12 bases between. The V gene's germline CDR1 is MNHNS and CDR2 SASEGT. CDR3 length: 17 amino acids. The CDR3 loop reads CASSEAYSSYSNQPQHF. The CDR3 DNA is TGTGCCAGCAGTGAAGCGTACAGTTCCTATAGCAATCAGCCCCAGCATTTT.